The clone carrying this T cell receptor (beta chain) was counted between two and nine times. Its antigen remains unknown. The CDR3 runs to 15 residues. V gave up 2 bases and J gave up 2 bases, with 14 bases separating them. Germline V lookup: CDR1 GTSNPN, CDR2 SVGIG (reference sequence). The source of the sample is a study of CD8 T cells in ankylosing spondylitis. General study findings and limits: Previous work reported some of these motif variants in the synovial fluid and blood of reactive arthritis. Reportedly, matched ankylosing spondylitis synovial fluid was significantly enriched for disease-linked clones. Among TCR beta sequences, a motif of under ten highly homologous variants appeared characteristic of ankylosing spondylitis blood. Researchers report that disease-linked clones proved CD8+ and relatively rare in peripheral blood.

As the method for making TCR beta libraries, quantitative 5'-RACE with molecular barcodes was used. Via MiXCR, TCRdb re-called the 5' RACE reads, giving one row per CDR3 protein. Here the sample spans around 390,000 distinct CDR3 sequences, about a fifth being singletons. The sequencing sample was made of blood, either unsorted or a sorted T cell fraction (not recorded which). This TCR was sampled from a male donor with ankylosing spondylitis. V gene TRBV30 combines with J gene TRBJ2-3; no firm D call. Here the CDR3 DNA reads TGTGCCTGGAGTCTCGGCAACAGATACACAGATACGCAGTATTTT. It translates to CAWSLGNRYTDTQYF.